This TCR beta chain emerged from a study of response to subunit inactivated influenza vaccine. General study findings and limits: The authors offered the suggestion that each seasonal influenza vaccination recruits few new T cells.

This clonotype was recorded a few times. Its antigen is unknown. MiXCR, applied by TCRdb to the RT-PCR reads, yields one record per CDR3 protein. The table lists 400,000 to 650,000 distinct CDR3 sequences, about 7.2% of them singletons. V was pared by 5 bases and J by 5 bases, with 1 base of the junction left unmatched. Germline CDR1 DFQATT, CDR2 SNEGSKA (reference sequence). The CDR3 covers 12 residues. The chain recombines TRBV20-1 with TRBJ2-5, with 11 bases fitting TRBD2. The sample here was PBMCs from blood, taken less than 30 months after vaccination. The clonotype comes from a man between 50 and 69 years old who received an inactivated influenza vaccine. The CDR3 DNA reads TGCAGTGCTTGGACTAGCGGGGAGACCCAGTACTTC. Its protein is CSAWTSGETQYF.